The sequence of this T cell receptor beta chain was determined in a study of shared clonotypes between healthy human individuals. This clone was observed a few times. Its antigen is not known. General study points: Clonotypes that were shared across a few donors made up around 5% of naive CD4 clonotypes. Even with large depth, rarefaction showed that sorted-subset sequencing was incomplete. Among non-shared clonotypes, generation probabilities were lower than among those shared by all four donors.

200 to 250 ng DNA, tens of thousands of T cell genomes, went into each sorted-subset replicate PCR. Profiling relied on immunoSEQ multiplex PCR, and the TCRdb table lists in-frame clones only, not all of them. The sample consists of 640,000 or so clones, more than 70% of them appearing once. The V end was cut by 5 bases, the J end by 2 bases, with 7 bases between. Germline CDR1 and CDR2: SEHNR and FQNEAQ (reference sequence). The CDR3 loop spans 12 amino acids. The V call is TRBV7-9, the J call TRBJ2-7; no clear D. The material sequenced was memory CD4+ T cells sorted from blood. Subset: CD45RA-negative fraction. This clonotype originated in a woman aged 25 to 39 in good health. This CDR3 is CASSPHPYEQYF. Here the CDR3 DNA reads TGTGCCAGCAGCCCCCACCCCTACGAGCAGTACTTC. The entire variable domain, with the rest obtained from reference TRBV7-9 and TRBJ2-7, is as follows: DTGVSQNPRHKITKRGQNVTFRCDPISEHNRLYWYRQTLGQGPEFLTYFQNEAQLEKSRLLSDRFSAERPKGSFSTLEIQRTEQGDSAMYLCASSPHPYEQYFGPGTRLTVT.